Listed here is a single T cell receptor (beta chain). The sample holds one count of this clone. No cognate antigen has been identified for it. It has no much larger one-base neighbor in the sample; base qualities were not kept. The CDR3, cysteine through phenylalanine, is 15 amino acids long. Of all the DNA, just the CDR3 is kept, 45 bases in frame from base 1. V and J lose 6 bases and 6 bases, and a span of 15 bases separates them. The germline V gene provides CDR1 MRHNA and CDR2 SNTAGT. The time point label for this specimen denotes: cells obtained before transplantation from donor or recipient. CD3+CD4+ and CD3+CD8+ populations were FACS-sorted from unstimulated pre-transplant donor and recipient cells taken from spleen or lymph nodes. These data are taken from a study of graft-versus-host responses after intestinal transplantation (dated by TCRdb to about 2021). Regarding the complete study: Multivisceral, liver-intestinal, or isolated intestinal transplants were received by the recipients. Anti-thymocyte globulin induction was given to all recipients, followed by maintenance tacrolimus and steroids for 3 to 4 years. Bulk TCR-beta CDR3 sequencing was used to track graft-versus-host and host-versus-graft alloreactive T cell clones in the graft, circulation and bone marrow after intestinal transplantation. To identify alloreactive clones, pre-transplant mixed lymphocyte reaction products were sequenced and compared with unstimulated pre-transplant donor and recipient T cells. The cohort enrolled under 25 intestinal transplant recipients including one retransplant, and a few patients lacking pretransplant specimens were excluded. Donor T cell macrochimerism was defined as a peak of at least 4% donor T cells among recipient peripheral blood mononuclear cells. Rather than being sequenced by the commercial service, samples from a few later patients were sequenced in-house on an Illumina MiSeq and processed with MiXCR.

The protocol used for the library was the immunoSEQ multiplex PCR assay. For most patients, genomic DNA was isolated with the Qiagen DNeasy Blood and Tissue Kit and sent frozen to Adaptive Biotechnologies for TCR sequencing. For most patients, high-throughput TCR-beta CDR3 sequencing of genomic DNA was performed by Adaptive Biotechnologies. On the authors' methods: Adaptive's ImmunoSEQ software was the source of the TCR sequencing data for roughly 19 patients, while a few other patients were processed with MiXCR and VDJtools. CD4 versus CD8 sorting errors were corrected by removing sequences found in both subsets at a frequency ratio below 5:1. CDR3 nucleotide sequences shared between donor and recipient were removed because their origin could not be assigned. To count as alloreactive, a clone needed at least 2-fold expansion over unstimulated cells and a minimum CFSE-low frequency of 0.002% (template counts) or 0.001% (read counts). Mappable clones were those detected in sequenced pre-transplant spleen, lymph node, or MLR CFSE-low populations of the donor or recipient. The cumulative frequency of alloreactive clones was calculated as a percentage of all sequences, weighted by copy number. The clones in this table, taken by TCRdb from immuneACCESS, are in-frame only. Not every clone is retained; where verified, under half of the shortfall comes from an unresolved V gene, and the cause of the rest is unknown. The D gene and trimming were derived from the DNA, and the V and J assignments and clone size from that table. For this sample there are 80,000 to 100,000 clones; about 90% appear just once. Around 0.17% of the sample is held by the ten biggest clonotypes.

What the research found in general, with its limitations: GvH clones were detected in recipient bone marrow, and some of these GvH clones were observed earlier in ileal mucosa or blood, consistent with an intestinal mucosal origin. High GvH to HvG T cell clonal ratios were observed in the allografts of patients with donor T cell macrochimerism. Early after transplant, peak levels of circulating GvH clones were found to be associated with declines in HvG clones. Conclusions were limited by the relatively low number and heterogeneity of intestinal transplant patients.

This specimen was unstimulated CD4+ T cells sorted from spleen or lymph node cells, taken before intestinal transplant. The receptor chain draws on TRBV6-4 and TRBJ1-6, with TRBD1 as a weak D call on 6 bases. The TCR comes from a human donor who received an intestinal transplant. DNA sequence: TGTGCCAGCAGCGAGGGCGGGGGCTTTAATTCACCCCTCCACTTT. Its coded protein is CASSEGGGFNSPLHF.